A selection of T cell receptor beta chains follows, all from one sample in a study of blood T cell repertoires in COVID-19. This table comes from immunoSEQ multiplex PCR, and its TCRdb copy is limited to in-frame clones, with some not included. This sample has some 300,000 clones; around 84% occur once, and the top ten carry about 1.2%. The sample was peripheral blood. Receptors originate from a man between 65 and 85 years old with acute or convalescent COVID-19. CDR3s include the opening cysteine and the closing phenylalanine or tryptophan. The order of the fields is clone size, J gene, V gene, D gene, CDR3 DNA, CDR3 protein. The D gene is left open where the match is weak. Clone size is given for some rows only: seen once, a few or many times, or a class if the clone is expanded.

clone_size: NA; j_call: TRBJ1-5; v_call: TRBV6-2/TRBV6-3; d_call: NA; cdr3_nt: TGTGCCAGCAGTTTGAGGTATAGCAATCAGCCCCAGCATTTT; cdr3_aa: CASSLRYSNQPQHF
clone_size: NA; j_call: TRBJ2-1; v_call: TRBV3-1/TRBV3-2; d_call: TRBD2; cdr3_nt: TGTGCCAGCAGCCCATTTTCTAGCGGGGGGAGGAATGAGCAGTTCTTC; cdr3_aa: CASSPFSSGGRNEQFF
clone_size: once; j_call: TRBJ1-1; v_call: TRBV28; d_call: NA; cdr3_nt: TGTGCCAGCAGTTTAGGGGGCATGAACACTGAAGCTTTCTTT; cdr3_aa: CASSLGGMNTEAFF
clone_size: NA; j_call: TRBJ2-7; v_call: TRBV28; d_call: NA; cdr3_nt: TGTGCCACCTCAGGGGGACTCTTGGAGCAGTACTTC; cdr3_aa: CATSGGLLEQYF
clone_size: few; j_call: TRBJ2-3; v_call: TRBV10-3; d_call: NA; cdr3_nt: TGTGCCATCAGACGGGACATCACAGATACGCAGTATTTT; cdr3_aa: CAIRRDITDTQYF
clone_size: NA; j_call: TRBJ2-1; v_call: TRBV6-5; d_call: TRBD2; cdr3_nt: TGTGCCAGCAGTTTAGCGGGGGGGCGGGATGAGCAGTTCTTC; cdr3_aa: CASSLAGGRDEQFF
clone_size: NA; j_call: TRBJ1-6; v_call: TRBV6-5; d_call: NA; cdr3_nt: TGTGCCAGCAGTTACTCCATTGGGGGGAATTCACCCCTCCACTTT; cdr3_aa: CASSYSIGGNSPLHF
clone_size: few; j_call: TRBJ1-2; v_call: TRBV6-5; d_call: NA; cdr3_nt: TGTGCCAGCAGGAACCCCAGGGCTAACTATGGCTACACCTTC; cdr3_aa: CASRNPRANYGYTF
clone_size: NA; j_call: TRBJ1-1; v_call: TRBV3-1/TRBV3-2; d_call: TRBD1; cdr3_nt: TGTGCCAGCAGCCCATCACGGACAGGCGGGACTGAAGCTTTCTTT; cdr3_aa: CASSPSRTGGTEAFF
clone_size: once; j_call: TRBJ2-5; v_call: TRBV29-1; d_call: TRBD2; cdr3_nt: TGCAGCGTTGGGTATACTAGCGGGGGACAAGAGACCCAGTACTTC; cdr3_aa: CSVGYTSGGQETQYF
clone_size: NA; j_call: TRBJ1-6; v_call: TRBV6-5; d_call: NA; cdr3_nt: TGTGCCAGCAGGGAGGGACTTGGGGGATCACCCCTCCACTTT; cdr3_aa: CASREGLGGSPLHF
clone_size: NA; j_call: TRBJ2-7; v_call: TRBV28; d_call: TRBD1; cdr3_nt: TGTGCCAGCCGGGAGGGACAGGGGCAGGCCGAGCAGTACTTC; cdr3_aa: CASREGQGQAEQYF
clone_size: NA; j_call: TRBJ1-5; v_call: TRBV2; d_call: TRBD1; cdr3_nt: TGTGCCAGCAGTCTACAGGGGAATCAGCCCCAGCATTTT; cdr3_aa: CASSLQGNQPQHF
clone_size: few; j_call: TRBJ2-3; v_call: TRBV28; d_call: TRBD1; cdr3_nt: TGTGCCAGCAGTTCCCGGGACAGGGGCACAGATACGCAGTATTTT; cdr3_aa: CASSSRDRGTDTQYF
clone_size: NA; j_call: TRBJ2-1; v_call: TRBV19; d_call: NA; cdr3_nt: TGTGCCAGTAGTATAGACGGGGAGGCTGGGCAGTTCTTC; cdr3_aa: CASSIDGEAGQFF
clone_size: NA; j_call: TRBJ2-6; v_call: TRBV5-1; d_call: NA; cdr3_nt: TGCGCCAGCAGCACAGAAAATTCTGGGGCCAACGTCCTGACTTTC; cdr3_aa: CASSTENSGANVLTF
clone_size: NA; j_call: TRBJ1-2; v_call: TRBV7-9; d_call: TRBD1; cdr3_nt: TGTGCCAGCAGCGCCGACAGGGGGCAAGACTATGGCTACACCTTC; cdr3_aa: CASSADRGQDYGYTF
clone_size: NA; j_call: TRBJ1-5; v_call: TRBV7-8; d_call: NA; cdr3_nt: TGTGCCAGCAGCTTAGTCGGGGGGGCGGATCAGCCCCAGCATTTT; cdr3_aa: CASSLVGGADQPQHF
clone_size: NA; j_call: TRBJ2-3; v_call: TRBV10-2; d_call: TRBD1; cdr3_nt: TGCGCCAGCAGTACAGGGGGCCCAGATACGCAGTATTTT; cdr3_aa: CASSTGGPDTQYF
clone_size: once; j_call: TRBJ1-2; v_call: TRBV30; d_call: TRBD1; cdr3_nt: TGTGCCTGGAGTGCGGGACAGTCCTATGGCTACACCTTC; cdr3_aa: CAWSAGQSYGYTF
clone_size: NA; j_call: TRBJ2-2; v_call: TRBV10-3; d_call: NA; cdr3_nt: TGTGCCATCAGTGATTTCAGGCTCAGGGACACCGGGGAGCTGTTTTTT; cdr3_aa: CAISDFRLRDTGELFF
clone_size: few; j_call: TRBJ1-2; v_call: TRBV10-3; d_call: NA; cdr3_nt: TGTGCCATCAGTACAGGGAATTCGGATTATGGCTACACCTTC; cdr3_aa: CAISTGNSDYGYTF
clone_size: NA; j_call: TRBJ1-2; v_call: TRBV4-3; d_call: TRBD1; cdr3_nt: TGCGCCAGCAGCCCAAGACAGGGGGCGTATGGCTACACCTTC; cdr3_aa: CASSPRQGAYGYTF
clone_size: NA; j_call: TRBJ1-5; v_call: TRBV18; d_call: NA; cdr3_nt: TGTGCCAGCTCTCCAGCTACAGGTTATCAGCCCCAGCATTTT; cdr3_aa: CASSPATGYQPQHF
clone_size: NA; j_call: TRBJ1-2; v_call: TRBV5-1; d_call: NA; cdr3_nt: TGCGCCAGCAGCTTTGACAGTCTTGGCTACACCTTC; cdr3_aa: CASSFDSLGYTF
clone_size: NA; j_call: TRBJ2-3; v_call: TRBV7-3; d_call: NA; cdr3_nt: TGTGCCAGCAGCTCTTCAGGGGATACGCAGTATTTT; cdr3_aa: CASSSSGDTQYF
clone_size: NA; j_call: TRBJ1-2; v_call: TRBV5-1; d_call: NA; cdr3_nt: TGCGCCAGCAGCTTGGTACAGGATTACGGCTACACCTTC; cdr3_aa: CASSLVQDYGYTF
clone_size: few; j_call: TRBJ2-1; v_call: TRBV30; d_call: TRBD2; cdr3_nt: TGTGCCTGGAATATAGGTTTAGGGAGGGGCAATGAGCAGTTCTTC; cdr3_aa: CAWNIGLGRGNEQFF
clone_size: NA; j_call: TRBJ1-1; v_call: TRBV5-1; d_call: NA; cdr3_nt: TGCGCCAGCAGCCAGGGGTTTAGGGCGAGGGGCATGAACACTGAAGCTTTCTTT; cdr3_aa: CASSQGFRARGMNTEAFF
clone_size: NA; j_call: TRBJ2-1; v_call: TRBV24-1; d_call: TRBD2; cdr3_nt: TGTGCCACCAGTGTACTAGCGGGAGGAATTAGAGAGCAGTTCTTC; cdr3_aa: CATSVLAGGIREQFF
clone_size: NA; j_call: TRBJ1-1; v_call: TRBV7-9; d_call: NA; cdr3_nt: TGTGCCAGCAGCGCGACGGGAAACACTGAAGCTTTCTTT; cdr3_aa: CASSATGNTEAFF
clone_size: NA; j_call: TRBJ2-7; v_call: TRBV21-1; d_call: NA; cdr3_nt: TGTGCCAGCAGAGCCGGGACAGGGTCCTACGAGCAGTACTTC; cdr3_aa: CASRAGTGSYEQYF
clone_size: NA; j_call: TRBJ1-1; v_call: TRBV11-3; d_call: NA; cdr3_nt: TGTGCCAGCAGCTTAGATCCAGGGCTGAACACTGAAGCTTTCTTT; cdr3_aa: CASSLDPGLNTEAFF
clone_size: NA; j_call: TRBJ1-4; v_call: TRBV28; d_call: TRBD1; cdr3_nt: TGTGCCAGCAGGCCAGGGGGGCTAATGGAAAAACTGTTTTTT; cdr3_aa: CASRPGGLMEKLFF
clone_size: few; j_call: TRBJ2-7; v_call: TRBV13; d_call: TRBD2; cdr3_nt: TGTGCCAGCAGCCAGACTAGCGGGAGGGCCGGCGAGCAGTACTTC; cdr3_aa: CASSQTSGRAGEQYF
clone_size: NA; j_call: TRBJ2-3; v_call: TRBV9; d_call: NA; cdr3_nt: TGTGCCAGCAGCAAACGGGGGGATACGCAGTATTTT; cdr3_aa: CASSKRGDTQYF
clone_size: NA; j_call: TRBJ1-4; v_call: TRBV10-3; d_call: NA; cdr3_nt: TGTGCCTCCCAGCGGGGTATTAATGAAAAACTGTTTTTT; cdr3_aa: CASQRGINEKLFF
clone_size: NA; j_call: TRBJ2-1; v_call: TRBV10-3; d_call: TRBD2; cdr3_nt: TGTGCCATCAGTGACGCTAGCGGTAACTCCTACAATGAGCAGTTCTTC; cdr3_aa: CAISDASGNSYNEQFF
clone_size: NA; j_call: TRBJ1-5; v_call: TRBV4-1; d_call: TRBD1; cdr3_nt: TGCGCCAGCAGCCAAGATGGGACAGCTAATCAGCCCCAGCATTTT; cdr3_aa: CASSQDGTANQPQHF
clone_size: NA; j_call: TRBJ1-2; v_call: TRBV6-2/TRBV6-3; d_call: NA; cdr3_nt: TGTGCCAGCAGTTACGGCCCGACATCCCCCTATGGCTACACCTTC; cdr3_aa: CASSYGPTSPYGYTF
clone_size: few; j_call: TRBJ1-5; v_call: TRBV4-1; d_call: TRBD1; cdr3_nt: TGCGCCAGCAGCCAAGAGGGACAGGGAGGGCAGCCCCAGCATTTT; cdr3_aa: CASSQEGQGGQPQHF
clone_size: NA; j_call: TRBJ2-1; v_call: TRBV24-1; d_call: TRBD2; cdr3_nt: TGTGCCACCAGTGTGGGGTGGGAGGGCCTGAATGAGCAGTTCTTC; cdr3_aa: CATSVGWEGLNEQFF
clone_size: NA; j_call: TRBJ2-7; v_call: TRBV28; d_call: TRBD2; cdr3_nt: TGTGCCAGCAGTTCCGCTAGCGGGAGTGCCCACGAGCAGTACTTC; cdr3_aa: CASSSASGSAHEQYF
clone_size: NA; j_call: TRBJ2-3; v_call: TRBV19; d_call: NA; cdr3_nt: TGTGCCAGTAGTATCGGTAGCACAGATACGCAGTATTTT; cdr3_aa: CASSIGSTDTQYF
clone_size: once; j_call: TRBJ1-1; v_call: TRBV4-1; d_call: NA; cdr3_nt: TGCGCCAGCAGCCAAGTCCCCTGGGACATCCCCCGGTTGAACACTGAAGCTTTCTTT; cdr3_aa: CASSQVPWDIPRLNTEAFF
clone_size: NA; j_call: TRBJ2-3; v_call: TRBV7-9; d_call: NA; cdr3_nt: TGTGCCAGCAGTTCGGGGTTCACAGATACGCAGTATTTT; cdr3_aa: CASSSGFTDTQYF
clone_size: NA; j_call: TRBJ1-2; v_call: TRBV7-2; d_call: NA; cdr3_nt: TGTGCCAGCAGCCCTGGGGGGGCCTCTGATGGCTACACCTTC; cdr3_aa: CASSPGGASDGYTF
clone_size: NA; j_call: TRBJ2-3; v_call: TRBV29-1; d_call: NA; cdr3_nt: TGCAGCGTTATAGATTTCACAGATACGCAGTATTTT; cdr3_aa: CSVIDFTDTQYF
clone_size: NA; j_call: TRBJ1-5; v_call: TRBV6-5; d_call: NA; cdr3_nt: TGTGCCAGCAGCGATGGACAGAACAATCAGCCCCAGCATTTT; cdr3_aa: CASSDGQNNQPQHF
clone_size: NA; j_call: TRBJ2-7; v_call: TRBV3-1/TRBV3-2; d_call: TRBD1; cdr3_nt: TGTGCCAGCAGCCGGGGGACAGGGGAAAACGAGCAGTACTTC; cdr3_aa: CASSRGTGENEQYF
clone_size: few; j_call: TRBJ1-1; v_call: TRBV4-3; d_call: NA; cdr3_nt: TGCGCCAGCAGCCGCATCCGGGGCACTGAAGCTTTCTTT; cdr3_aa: CASSRIRGTEAFF
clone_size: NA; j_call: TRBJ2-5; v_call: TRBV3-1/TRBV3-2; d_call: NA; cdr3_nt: TGTGCCAGCAGCCAAGTAGCAGAGACCCAGTACTTC; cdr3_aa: CASSQVAETQYF
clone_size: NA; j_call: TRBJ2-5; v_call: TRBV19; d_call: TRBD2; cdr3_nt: TGTGCCAGTAGTATGCCTCCGGGACTAGCGGGGCCAGAGACCCAGTACTTC; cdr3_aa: CASSMPPGLAGPETQYF